The rows below give T cell receptor beta chains drawn from one sample of a study of shared clonotypes between healthy human individuals. Using immunoSEQ multiplex PCR, the repertoire was profiled, and TCRdb retains in-frame clones only, with some absent. The sample consists of approximately 2,300,000 clones, around 92% of them appearing once. The sequenced material came from naive CD4+ T cells from PBMCs. The receptor source for this set is a man in his late teens or twenties in good health. Some clones in this sample may be carry-over from other donors' samples. CDR3s include the opening cysteine and the closing phenylalanine or tryptophan. D genes are given only for firm matches. Size tells how often a clone was seen (once, few, many) or the class of an expanded clone, and some rows leave it out.

v_gene: TRBV30; abundance: .; d_gene: .; j_gene: TRBJ2-3; CDR3aa: CAWSGLGLGTQYF; CDR3nt: TGTGCCTGGAGTGGACTGGGGTTGGGTACGCAGTATTTT
v_gene: TRBV5-4; abundance: .; d_gene: TRBD1; j_gene: TRBJ1-2; CDR3aa: CASSLPGTGKFNYGYTF; CDR3nt: TGTGCCAGCAGCTTACCGGGGACAGGGAAGTTTAACTATGGCTACACCTTC
v_gene: TRBV28; abundance: .; d_gene: TRBD1; j_gene: TRBJ2-5; CDR3aa: CASSQGGAMETQYF; CDR3nt: TGTGCCAGCAGTCAAGGGGGCGCGATGGAGACCCAGTACTTC
v_gene: TRBV11-3; abundance: .; d_gene: TRBD2; j_gene: TRBJ2-7; CDR3aa: CASSLGSGRAHEQYF; CDR3nt: TGTGCCAGCAGCTTAGGAAGCGGGAGGGCCCACGAGCAGTACTTC
v_gene: TRBV5-1; abundance: .; d_gene: .; j_gene: TRBJ2-7; CDR3aa: CASSLELAYEQYF; CDR3nt: TGCGCCAGCAGCTTGGAGCTAGCCTACGAGCAGTACTTC
v_gene: TRBV2; abundance: .; d_gene: TRBD2; j_gene: TRBJ2-7; CDR3aa: CASSEGRRLAASYEQYF; CDR3nt: TGTGCCAGCAGTGAGGGCCGCAGACTAGCGGCTTCCTACGAGCAGTACTTC
v_gene: TRBV6-1; abundance: .; d_gene: .; j_gene: TRBJ2-3; CDR3aa: CASSETSQDTQYF; CDR3nt: TGTGCCAGCAGTGAAACTAGTCAGGATACGCAGTATTTT
v_gene: TRBV28; abundance: .; d_gene: .; j_gene: TRBJ1-2; CDR3aa: CASSLGGQGYGYTF; CDR3nt: TGTGCCAGCAGTTTGGGGGGTCAGGGCTATGGCTACACCTTC
v_gene: TRBV6-4; abundance: .; d_gene: .; j_gene: TRBJ2-7; CDR3aa: CASSDPTPDCGPPGRSDEQYF; CDR3nt: TGTGCCAGCAGTGACCCAACCCCGGACTGCGGGCCGCCGGGTCGATCCGACGAGCAGTACTTC
v_gene: TRBV9; abundance: .; d_gene: .; j_gene: TRBJ1-2; CDR3aa: CASSVDPRPSGEHGYTF; CDR3nt: TGTGCCAGCAGCGTAGACCCCCGACCCTCCGGGGAGCATGGCTACACCTTC
v_gene: TRBV6-1; abundance: once; d_gene: .; j_gene: TRBJ2-3; CDR3aa: CASLLGGRSADTQYF; CDR3nt: TGTGCCAGCCTCTTAGGAGGGAGGAGCGCAGATACGCAGTATTTT
v_gene: TRBV5-1; abundance: .; d_gene: .; j_gene: TRBJ1-1; CDR3aa: CASSLQAAMNTEAFF; CDR3nt: TGCGCCAGCAGCTTACAGGCAGCGATGAACACTGAAGCTTTCTTT
v_gene: TRBV27; abundance: .; d_gene: .; j_gene: TRBJ2-2; CDR3aa: CASSFIAGELFF; CDR3nt: TGTGCCAGCAGTTTTATCGCCGGGGAGCTGTTTTTT
v_gene: TRBV6-5; abundance: .; d_gene: .; j_gene: TRBJ2-3; CDR3aa: CASSFSGTSTDTQYF; CDR3nt: TGTGCCAGCAGCTTCAGCGGTACTAGCACAGATACGCAGTATTTT
v_gene: TRBV11-2; abundance: .; d_gene: TRBD2; j_gene: TRBJ2-7; CDR3aa: CASSLQRERGYEQYF; CDR3nt: TGTGCCAGCAGCTTACAGCGGGAGAGGGGTTACGAGCAGTACTTC